This TCR beta chain was captured by sequencing in a study of human T cells and chemical hapten exposure. Whole-study findings and limits: Expanded TCR sets contained significantly more large CDR3 similarity clusters than controls.

The library tagged each cDNA molecule with unique molecular identifiers. Each CDR3 protein is one row after TCRdb ran MiXCR on the RACE reads. Of 370,000 or so distinct CDR3 sequences listed, 4.8% are singletons. The time point is: patch test 1, 2 weeks after DPC sensitization. Treatment in this sample: therapeutic diphenylcyclopropenone sensitization with weekly scalp DPC. Sequencing started from total RNA isolated from unfractionated whole blood. This clonotype was detected many times. Its antigen is not known. Trimming took off 1 base at V and 1 base at J, with 8 bases between the two ends. Germline V gene data show CDR1 as SGHRS and CDR2 as YFSETQ. This CDR3 spans 14 amino acids.

This TCR came from a woman between 45 and 65 years old with alopecia areata. Some clones in this sample may be carry-over from other donors' samples. V gene TRBV5-1 combines with J gene TRBJ1-1, with a tentative D call TRBD1 (6 bases). The sequenced sample was whole blood, obtained in connection with sensitization to the hapten diphenylcyclopropenone (DPC). The DNA of the CDR3 is TGCGCCAGCAGCTTGACAGGGCGGAACACTGAAGCTTTCTTT. Protein: CASSLTGRNTEAFF. Filled out from reference TRBV5-1 and TRBJ1-1, the complete variable domain reads KAGVTQTPRYLIKTRGQQVTLSCSPISGHRSVSWYQQTPGQGLQFLFEYFSETQRNKGNFPGRFSGRQFSNSRSEMNVSTLELGDSALYLCASSLTGRNTEAFFGQGTRLTVV.